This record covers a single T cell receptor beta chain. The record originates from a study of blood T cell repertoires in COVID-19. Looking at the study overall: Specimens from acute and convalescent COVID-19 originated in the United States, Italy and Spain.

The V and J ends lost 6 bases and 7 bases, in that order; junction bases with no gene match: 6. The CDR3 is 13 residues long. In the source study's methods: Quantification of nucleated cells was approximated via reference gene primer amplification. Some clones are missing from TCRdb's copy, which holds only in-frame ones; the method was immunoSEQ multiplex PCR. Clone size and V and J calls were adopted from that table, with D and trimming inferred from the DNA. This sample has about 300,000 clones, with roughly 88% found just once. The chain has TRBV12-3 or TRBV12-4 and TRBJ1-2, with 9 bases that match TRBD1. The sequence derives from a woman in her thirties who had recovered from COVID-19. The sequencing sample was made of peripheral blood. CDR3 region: CASSLGQGIGYTF. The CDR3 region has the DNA TGTGCCAGCAGCCTGGGACAGGGCATTGGCTACACCTTC.